This T cell receptor (beta chain) was identified in a study of blood T cell repertoires in COVID-19. Overall study context: Some COVID-19 samples were acute and others convalescent; all came from the United States, Italy and Spain. T cells, B-cell-depleted T cells, or PBMCs supplied cDNA or gDNA.

Patients in Seattle were enrolled during active infection, then followed longitudinally. Per the authors' pipeline: Amplification of reference gene primers provided the estimated nucleated cell counts. The method was immunoSEQ multiplex PCR; TCRdb's version includes in-frame clones alone and lacks a portion of them. The V and J calls and clone size are taken from that table; D and trimming were inferred from the DNA. This repertoire shows under 250,000 clones, around 86% found once; its top ten account for roughly 6.2%. This CDR3 is built from 15 residues. The germline V gene has CDR1 LNHDA and CDR2 SQIVND (reference sequence). After removal of 3 bases from V and 5 bases from J, the junction contained 5 bases not matched to a gene.

The chain is built from TRBV19 and TRBJ2-2; 8 bases agree with TRBD2. Sequencing was carried out using peripheral blood. The origin of this receptor is an elderly woman with COVID-19, enrolled during active disease. CDR3 loop: CASSMISGGTGELFF. The DNA of the CDR3 is TGTGCCAGTAGTATGATCAGCGGGGGTACCGGGGAGCTGTTTTTT. The whole variable domain, remainder taken from reference TRBV19 and TRBJ2-2, is DGGITQSPKYLFRKEGQNVTLSCEQNLNHDAMYWYRQDPGQGLRLIYYSQIVNDFQKGDIAEGYSVSREKKESFPLTVTSAQKNPTAFYLCASSMISGGTGELFFGEGSRLTVL.